The TCR beta chain under discussion was sequenced for a study of blood T cell repertoires in COVID-19. As for the study in general: From T cells, B-cell-depleted T cells, or PBMCs came the material, which was cDNA or gDNA.

Repertoires were generated with immunoSEQ multiplex PCR, while TCRdb's copy carries only in-frame clones and drops some. The sample has 75,000 to 80,000 clones; approximately 86% are singletons. The CDR3 has 15 amino acids. V lost 0 bases to trimming and J lost 4 bases, with 12 bases between them. Germline V lookup: CDR1 LGHNA, CDR2 YNFKEQ. The chain joins TRBV4-2 to TRBJ1-2; weak D call: TRBD1 (6 bases). This TCR came from a human donor in a cohort sampled during active COVID-19. The specimen was peripheral blood. CDR3 sequence (DNA): TGTGCCAGCAGCCAAGATCGGGGCAGGGGCTATGGCTACACCTTC. Translated, it gives CASSQDRGRGYGYTF.